A selection of T cell receptor beta chains follows, all from one sample in a study of human T cells and chemical hapten exposure. TCRdb called the RACE reads again in MiXCR, with one record for every CDR3 protein. The table shows about 80,000 distinct CDR3 sequences, with about 15% occurring only once. Sample: whole blood, taken in connection with sensitization to the hapten diphenylcyclopropenone (DPC). The receptors stem from a woman in her fifties or sixties with alopecia areata. Some clones in this sample may be carry-over from other donors' samples. Both conserved end residues are part of each CDR3. The D gene is left open where the match is weak. Where a row states a size, it is once, few, many or the class of an expanded clone; other rows omit it.

J gene,clone size,D gene,V gene,CDR3 protein,CDR3 DNA
TRBJ2-2,.,TRBD2,TRBV28,CASSLSTGLAGGRRELFF,TGTGCCAGCAGTTTATCGACTGGCCTAGCGGGAGGACGGAGGGAGCTGTTTTTT
TRBJ1-2,.,.,TRBV15,CATSSAAAYGYTF,TGTGCCACCAGCAGCGCGGCAGCCTATGGCTACACCTTC
TRBJ2-3,.,.,TRBV14,CASSQSGGPSTDTQYF,TGTGCCAGCAGCCAGAGTGGAGGACCTAGCACAGATACGCAGTATTTT
TRBJ1-4,few,.,TRBV7-6,CASSLPPPGQGNEKLFF,TGTGCCAGCAGCTTACCCCCGCCTGGCCAGGGTAATGAAAAACTGTTTTTT
TRBJ2-3,.,.,TRBV11-2,CASNKELTGNRDTQYF,TGTGCCAGCAACAAGGAACTAACGGGGAATCGCGATACGCAGTATTTT
TRBJ2-6,few,.,TRBV6-5,CASSPLTGSLVSGANVLTF,TGTGCCAGCAGCCCCTTAACCGGGTCTCTAGTCTCTGGGGCCAACGTCCTGACTTTC
TRBJ2-1,few,.,TRBV20-1,CSATPIYNEQFF,TGCAGTGCTACCCCCATTTACAATGAGCAGTTCTTC
TRBJ2-1,many,TRBD2,TRBV11-2,CASSRTSGSSYNEQFF,TGTGCCAGCAGTCGGACTAGCGGGAGCTCCTACAATGAGCAGTTCTTC
TRBJ2-1,.,TRBD2,TRBV14,CASSPRVRSSGTGNEQFF,TGTGCCAGCAGCCCGAGAGTTCGGTCTAGCGGGACCGGTAATGAGCAGTTCTTC
TRBJ2-6,medium-sized,.,TRBV10-3,CAISDSSGANVLTF,TGTGCCATCAGTGACAGCTCTGGGGCCAACGTCCTGACTTTC
TRBJ2-3,.,TRBD2,TRBV5-1,CASSLAGGLPTDTQYF,TGCGCCAGCAGCCTAGCGGGAGGGTTGCCCACAGATACGCAGTATTTT
TRBJ1-5,.,.,TRBV29-1,CSVGEGSNQPQHF,TGCAGCGTTGGAGAAGGTAGTAATCAGCCCCAGCATTTT
TRBJ2-5,many,TRBD2,TRBV18,CASSPGLAETQYF,TGTGCCAGCAGTCCGGGACTAGCAGAGACCCAGTACTTC
TRBJ2-7,few,TRBD2,TRBV28,CASSFSTSGSYEQYF,TGTGCCAGCAGTTTTTCCACTAGCGGGAGCTACGAGCAGTACTTC
TRBJ2-7,.,.,TRBV28,CASSLWGQDGQYF,TGTGCCAGCAGTTTATGGGGGCAGGACGGGCAGTACTTC
TRBJ2-7,.,TRBD2,TRBV5-1,CASSPRGGTYEQYF,TGCGCCAGCAGCCCCCGCGGGGGGACCTACGAGCAGTACTTC
TRBJ2-2,many,.,TRBV18,CASSLTDTGELFF,TGTGCCAGCTCACTTACAGACACCGGGGAGCTGTTTTTT
TRBJ2-1,few,.,TRBV5-1,CASSLRSGSGIEQFF,TGCGCCAGCAGCTTGCGTAGCGGTAGCGGTATTGAGCAGTTCTTC
TRBJ2-7,.,.,TRBV3-1,CASSQDGGREQYF,TGTGCCAGCAGCCAAGATGGGGGTCGGGAGCAGTACTTC
TRBJ2-1,.,TRBD2,TRBV24-1,CATSDGLAGINNEQFF,TGTGCCACCAGTGATGGGTTAGCGGGAATCAACAATGAGCAGTTCTTC
TRBJ2-3,few,.,TRBV7-6,CASSPRRGQGADTQYF,TGTGCCAGCAGCCCCCGCCGTGGGCAGGGAGCAGATACGCAGTATTTT
TRBJ1-1,.,TRBD1,TRBV5-1,CASSLQGILNTEAFF,TGCGCCAGCAGCTTACAGGGGATACTGAACACTGAAGCTTTCTTT
TRBJ2-2,.,.,TRBV11-2,CASSLMRASGELFF,TGTGCCAGCAGCTTAATGAGAGCCTCCGGGGAGCTGTTTTTT
TRBJ2-7,.,TRBD2,TRBV27,CASSPNRLAGRYEQYF,TGTGCCAGCAGTCCGAACCGACTAGCGGGACGCTACGAGCAGTACTTC
TRBJ2-3,.,TRBD1,TRBV28,CASRAGGDTDTQYF,TGTGCCAGCAGAGCAGGGGGCGACACAGATACGCAGTATTTT
TRBJ2-3,few,TRBD2,TRBV4-1,CASSQESGTSGEWDTQYF,TGCGCCAGCAGCCAAGAATCCGGGACTAGCGGGGAATGGGATACGCAGTATTTT
TRBJ1-6,.,.,TRBV7-6,CASSFGGKYSPLHF,TGTGCCAGCAGCTTTGGAGGGAAATACTCACCCCTCCACTTT
TRBJ2-7,.,.,TRBV25-1,CASSANRVRYEQYF,TGTGCCAGCAGTGCAAACAGGGTTCGCTACGAGCAGTACTTC
TRBJ2-3,few,.,TRBV11-3,CASSSISGKDTDTQYF,TGTGCCAGCAGCTCAATATCAGGGAAGGACACAGATACGCAGTATTTT
TRBJ2-1,few,TRBD2,TRBV29-1,CSVAREGNEQFF,TGCAGCGTGGCGCGGGAGGGGAATGAGCAGTTCTTC
TRBJ2-7,many,.,TRBV6-5,CASSYSGAAYEQYF,TGTGCCAGCAGTTACTCCGGGGCGGCTTACGAGCAGTACTTC
TRBJ2-7,.,TRBD2,TRBV3-1,CASSQSWASGRARSYEQYF,TGTGCCAGCAGCCAATCCTGGGCTAGCGGGAGGGCCCGGTCCTACGAGCAGTACTTC
TRBJ2-3,few,.,TRBV11-2,CASSVRTDRRSTDTQYF,TGTGCCAGCAGCGTTAGGACCGACAGGAGAAGCACAGATACGCAGTATTTT
TRBJ1-2,.,.,TRBV5-4,CASSSKASNYGYTF,TGTGCCAGCAGCTCAAAAGCCTCTAACTATGGCTACACCTTC
TRBJ1-2,many,TRBD1,TRBV9,CASSTGVYGYTF,TGTGCCAGCAGCACAGGGGTCTATGGCTACACCTTC
TRBJ1-2,many,TRBD1,TRBV4-3,CASSGTGPGYTF,TGCGCCAGCAGCGGGACAGGGCCTGGCTACACCTTC
TRBJ2-7,.,TRBD1,TRBV7-9,CASAPGGAEQYF,TGTGCCAGCGCCCCAGGGGGCGCCGAGCAGTACTTC
TRBJ1-1,many,.,TRBV7-2,CASSLEAVGEAFF,TGTGCCAGCAGCTTAGAGGCTGTGGGTGAAGCTTTCTTT
TRBJ2-7,.,TRBD1,TRBV5-1,CASSFQGAEQYF,TGCGCCAGCAGCTTCCAGGGGGCCGAGCAGTACTTC
TRBJ2-2,.,TRBD1,TRBV28,CASKGAGEFTGELFF,TGTGCCAGCAAGGGGGCTGGGGAATTCACCGGGGAGCTGTTTTTT
TRBJ2-1,many,.,TRBV9,CASRKGNRDVGEQFF,TGTGCCAGCAGGAAAGGAAACAGGGACGTAGGTGAGCAGTTCTTC
TRBJ2-2,few,.,TRBV18,CASSPGGPFRIGELFF,TGTGCCAGCTCACCGGGGGGCCCCTTTCGGATCGGGGAGCTGTTTTTT
TRBJ2-7,many,TRBD2,TRBV3-1,CASSQASGRDEQYF,TGTGCCAGCAGCCAGGCTAGCGGGAGGGACGAGCAGTACTTC
TRBJ1-1,few,.,TRBV4-1,CASRVQGLNTEAFF,TGCGCCAGCAGGGTACAAGGGCTGAACACTGAAGCTTTCTTT
TRBJ1-4,few,.,TRBV12-3/TRBV12-4,CASSLGGSLNEKLFF,TGTGCCAGCAGTCTGGGCGGCAGCCTTAATGAAAAACTGTTTTTT
TRBJ1-1,few,.,TRBV6-2/TRBV6-3,CASRLDSQNEAFF,TGTGCCAGCAGGTTGGACAGTCAAAACGAAGCTTTCTTT
TRBJ2-7,many,TRBD1,TRBV3-1,CASSLGTGGAEQYF,TGTGCCAGCAGCCTTGGGACAGGGGGCGCCGAGCAGTACTTC
TRBJ1-2,.,TRBD1,TRBV6-5,CASSRGQGGYGYTF,TGTGCCAGCAGTCGGGGACAGGGGGGCTATGGCTACACCTTC
TRBJ1-1,few,TRBD1,TRBV19,CASTDSGTGLSEAFF,TGTGCCAGCACCGACTCAGGGACAGGGCTTAGTGAAGCTTTCTTT
TRBJ2-3,.,TRBD2,TRBV27,CASSPGTSGMGKVSDTQYF,TGTGCCAGCAGTCCCGGGACTAGCGGGATGGGGAAGGTTTCAGATACGCAGTATTTT